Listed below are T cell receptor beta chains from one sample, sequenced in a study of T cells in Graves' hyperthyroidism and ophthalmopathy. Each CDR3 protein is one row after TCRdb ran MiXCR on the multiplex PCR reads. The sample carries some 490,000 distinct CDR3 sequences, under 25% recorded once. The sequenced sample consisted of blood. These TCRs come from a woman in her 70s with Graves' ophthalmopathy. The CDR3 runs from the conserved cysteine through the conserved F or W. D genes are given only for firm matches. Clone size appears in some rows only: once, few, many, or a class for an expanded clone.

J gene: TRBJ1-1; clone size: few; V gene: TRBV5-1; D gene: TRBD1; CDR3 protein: CASSLAQGTGNTEAFF; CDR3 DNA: TGCGCCAGCAGCTTGGCGCAGGGGACAGGGAACACTGAAGCTTTCTTT
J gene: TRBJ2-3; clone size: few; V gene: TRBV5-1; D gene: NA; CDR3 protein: CASSPGASTDTQYF; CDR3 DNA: TGCGCCAGCAGCCCCGGAGCCTCCACAGATACGCAGTATTTT
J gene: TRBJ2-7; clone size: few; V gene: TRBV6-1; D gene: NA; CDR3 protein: CASGRGSPYEQYF; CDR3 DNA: TGTGCCAGTGGCAGGGGATCTCCCTACGAGCAGTACTTC
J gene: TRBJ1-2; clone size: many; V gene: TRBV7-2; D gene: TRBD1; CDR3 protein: CASSLVGTASYGYTF; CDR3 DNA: TGTGCCAGCAGCTTAGTCGGGACAGCTTCCTATGGCTACACCTTC
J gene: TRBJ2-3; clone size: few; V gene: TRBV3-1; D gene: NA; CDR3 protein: CASSQNPAVDTQYF; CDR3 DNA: TGTGCCAGCAGCCAAAACCCGGCCGTAGATACGCAGTATTTT
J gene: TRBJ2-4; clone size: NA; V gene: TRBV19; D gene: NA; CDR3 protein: CASMGSADLAKNIQYF; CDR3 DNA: TGTGCCAGTATGGGTTCAGCGGACCTAGCCAAAAACATTCAGTACTTC
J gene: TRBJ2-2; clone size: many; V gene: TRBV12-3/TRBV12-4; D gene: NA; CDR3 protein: CASSLGVTGELFF; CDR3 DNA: TGTGCCAGCAGTTTAGGGGTCACCGGGGAGCTGTTTTTT
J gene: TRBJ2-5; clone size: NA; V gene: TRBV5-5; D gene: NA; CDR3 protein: CASSFSGAQAQYF; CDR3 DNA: TGTGCCAGCAGCTTTTCCGGGGCCCAGGCCCAGTACTTC
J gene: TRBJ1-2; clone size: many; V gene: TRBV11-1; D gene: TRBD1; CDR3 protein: CASSLRDSNYGYTF; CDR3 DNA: TGTGCCAGCAGCCTTCGGGACAGCAACTATGGCTACACCTTC
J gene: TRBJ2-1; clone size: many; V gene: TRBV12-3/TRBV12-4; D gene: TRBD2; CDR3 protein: CASSFRTSGRSPNEQFF; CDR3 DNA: TGTGCCAGCAGTTTTCGAACTAGCGGGAGGAGCCCTAATGAGCAGTTCTTC
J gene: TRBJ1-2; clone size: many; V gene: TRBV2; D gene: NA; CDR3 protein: CASSVGQSGYGYTF; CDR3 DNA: TGTGCCAGCAGTGTGGGTCAGAGTGGCTATGGCTACACCTTC
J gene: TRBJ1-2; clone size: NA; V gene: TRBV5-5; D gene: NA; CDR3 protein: CASSLSGLANYGYTF; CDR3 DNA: TGTGCCAGCAGCCTATCGGGGCTGGCTAACTATGGCTACACCTTC
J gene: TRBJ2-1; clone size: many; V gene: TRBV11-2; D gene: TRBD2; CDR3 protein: CASSTAGFSYNEQFF; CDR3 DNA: TGTGCCAGCAGCACAGCGGGATTCAGTTACAATGAGCAGTTCTTC
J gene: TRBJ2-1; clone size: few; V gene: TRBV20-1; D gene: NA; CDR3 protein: CSAVGTLTYNEQFF; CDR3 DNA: TGCAGTGCCGTAGGGACTTTAACTTACAATGAGCAGTTCTTC
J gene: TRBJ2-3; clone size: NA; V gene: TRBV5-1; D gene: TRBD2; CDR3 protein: CASSPGLAGRSDTQYF; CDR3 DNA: TGCGCCAGCAGCCCGGGACTAGCGGGACGGTCAGATACGCAGTATTTT
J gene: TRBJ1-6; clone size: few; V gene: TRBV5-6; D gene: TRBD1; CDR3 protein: CASSTRTGGNSPLHF; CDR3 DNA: TGTGCCAGCAGCACTAGGACAGGGGGGAATTCACCCCTCCACTTT
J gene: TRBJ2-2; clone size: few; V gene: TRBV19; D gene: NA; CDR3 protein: CASSIVGVTGELFF; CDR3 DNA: TGTGCCAGTAGTATAGTGGGGGTTACCGGGGAGCTGTTTTTT
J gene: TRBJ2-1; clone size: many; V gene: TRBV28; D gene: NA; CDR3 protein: CASSWGIYNEQFF; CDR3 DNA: TGTGCCAGCAGTTGGGGGATATACAATGAGCAGTTCTTC
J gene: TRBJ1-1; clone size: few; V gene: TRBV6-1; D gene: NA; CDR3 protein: CASSYGKAAFF; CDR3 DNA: TGTGCCAGCAGTTACGGGAAGGCAGCTTTCTTT
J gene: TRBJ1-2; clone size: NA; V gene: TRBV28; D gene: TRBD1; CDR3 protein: CASSLAPTQGAWGYGYTF; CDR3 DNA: TGTGCCAGCAGTTTAGCCCCTACTCAGGGGGCCTGGGGCTATGGCTACACCTTC